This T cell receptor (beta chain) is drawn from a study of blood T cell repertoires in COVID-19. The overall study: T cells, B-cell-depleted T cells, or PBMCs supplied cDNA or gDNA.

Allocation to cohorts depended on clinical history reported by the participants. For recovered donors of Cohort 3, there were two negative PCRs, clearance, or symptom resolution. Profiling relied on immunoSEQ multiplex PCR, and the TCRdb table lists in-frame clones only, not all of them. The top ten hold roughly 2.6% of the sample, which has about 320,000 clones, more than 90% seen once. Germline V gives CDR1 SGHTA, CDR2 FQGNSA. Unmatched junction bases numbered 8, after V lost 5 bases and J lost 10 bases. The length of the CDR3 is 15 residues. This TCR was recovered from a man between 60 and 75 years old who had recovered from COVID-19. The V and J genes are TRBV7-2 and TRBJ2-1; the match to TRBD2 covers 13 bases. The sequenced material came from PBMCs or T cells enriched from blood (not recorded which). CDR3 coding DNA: TGTGCCAGCAGCCAGACTAGCGGGGGGAGGATGGAGCAGTTCTTC. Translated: CASSQTSGGRMEQFF.